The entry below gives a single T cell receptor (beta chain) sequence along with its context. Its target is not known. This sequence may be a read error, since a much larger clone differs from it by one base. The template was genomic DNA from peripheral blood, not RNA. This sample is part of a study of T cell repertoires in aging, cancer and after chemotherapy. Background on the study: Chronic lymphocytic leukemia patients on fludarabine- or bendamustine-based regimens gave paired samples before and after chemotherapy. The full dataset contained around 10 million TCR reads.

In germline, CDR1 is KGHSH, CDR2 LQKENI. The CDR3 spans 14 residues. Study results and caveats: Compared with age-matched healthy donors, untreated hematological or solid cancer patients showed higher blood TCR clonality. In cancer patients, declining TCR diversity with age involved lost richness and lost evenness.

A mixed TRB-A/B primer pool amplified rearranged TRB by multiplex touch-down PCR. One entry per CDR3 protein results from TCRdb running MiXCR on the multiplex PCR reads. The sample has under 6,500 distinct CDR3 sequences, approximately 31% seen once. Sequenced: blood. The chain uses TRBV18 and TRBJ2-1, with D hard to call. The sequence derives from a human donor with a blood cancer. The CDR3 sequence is CASSPWRTYNEKFF. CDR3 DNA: TGTGCCAGCTCACCATGGCGTACGTACAATGAGAAGTTCTTC.